This TCR beta chain was retrieved from a study of PD-L1 blockade in urothelial cancer. Study-wide findings and caveats: Below-median TCR clonality that was measured in pretreatment blood predicted better survival.

This clone was seen a few times. The target antigen is unknown. The sample holds other DNA sequences that translate to the same CDR3. Only in-frame clones appear in the TCRdb table, and some are missing; sequencing was by immunoSEQ multiplex PCR. The sample yields about 74,000 clones, 90% seen once. Noted time point: pretreatment peripheral blood. Sequencing used PBMCs, obtained around atezolizumab (anti-PD-L1) treatment. The TCR was taken from a man between 65 and 85 years old with urothelial cancer.

CDR3 coding DNA: TGTGCCAGCAGTGAAGCGCTTCGGGGGTACGAGCAGTACTTC. Amino acid sequence: CASSEALRGYEQYF. V gene TRBV6-1 combines with J gene TRBJ2-7, with D perhaps TRBD2 (6 bases). Trimming removed 0 bases at V and 4 bases at J, with 10 bases between. The CDR3 totals 14 residues. The germline CDR1 and CDR2 sequences are MNHNS and SASEGT.